This T cell receptor beta chain originates from a study of siplizumab effects on memory and regulatory T cells. Assay: immunoSEQ multiplex PCR; the TCRdb copy retains only in-frame clones and omits some. The data show some 120,000 clones, with around 93% seen just once and around 0.15% held by the top ten. Trimming left V 1 base short and J 10 bases short, with 11 bases between. Germline CDR1 is SGHAT and CDR2 is FQNNGV. The length of the CDR3 is 14 residues. Study results and limitations: Researchers did not confirm the suppressive function of proliferating Tregs from siplizumab cultures. Siplizumab significantly brought down the alloreactive sequences that trace back to unstimulated CD4+ memory cells.

Comment on this clone: Antigen specificity is unknown.

The sample comprised non-Treg CD4+ T cells sorted from blood. The source is a human donor in good health. V and J are TRBV11-2 and TRBJ1-6; D not certain. The CDR3 bases are TGTGCCAGCAGCTTAGGCAGTTTAAACTCACCCCTCCACTTT. This encodes CASSLGSLNSPLHF.